These T cell receptor beta chains were read from a single sample in a study of cytomegalovirus exposure and HLA in healthy donors. Sequencing used immunoSEQ multiplex PCR; TCRdb keeps in-frame clones, though not all of them. The top ten hold approximately 2.2% of the sample, which has about 280,000 clones, roughly 89% seen once. Sequences were obtained from PBMCs. These receptors came from a woman under 30 in good health and CMV-seronegative. Each CDR3 is given with its conserved first and last residue. Each record gives: J gene, D gene, clone size, V gene, CDR3 protein, CDR3 DNA. A D gene is named only where the DNA matches it firmly. Not every row has a clone size; where given, it reads once, few, many or a size class.

>TRBJ1-6|TRBD1|NA|TRBV6-5
CASSKQGADNSPLHF
TGTGCCAGCAGTAAACAGGGGGCTGACAATTCACCCCTCCACTTT
>TRBJ1-6|TRBD1|NA|TRBV5-1
CASSPQGGSYNSPLHF
TGCGCCAGCAGCCCACAGGGGGGCTCCTATAATTCACCCCTCCACTTT
>TRBJ1-1|NA|once|TRBV30
CAWSVFGGKKTEAFF
TGTGCCTGGAGTGTATTTGGCGGTAAAAAGACTGAAGCTTTCTTT
>TRBJ1-2|NA|NA|TRBV30
CAWSADGQAYGYTF
TGTGCCTGGAGTGCCGACGGTCAGGCATATGGCTACACCTTC
>TRBJ2-5|TRBD2|once|TRBV5-1
CASSGGGIQETQYF
TGCGCCAGCAGCGGGGGGGGAATCCAAGAGACCCAGTACTTC
>TRBJ1-1|NA|NA|TRBV5-4
CASSLGGGTEAFF
TGTGCCAGCAGCTTGGGTGGCGGTACTGAAGCTTTCTTT
>TRBJ2-5|NA|NA|TRBV6-5
CASSYGETQYF
TGTGCCAGCAGTTACGGCGAGACCCAGTACTTC
>TRBJ2-2|NA|NA|TRBV6-5
CASTPGQGLRELFF
TGTGCCAGCACCCCAGGTCAGGGCTTGAGGGAGCTGTTTTTT
>TRBJ2-7|NA|NA|TRBV7-6
CASSIQNSGNEQYF
TGTGCCAGCAGCATCCAAAATTCGGGAAACGAGCAGTACTTC
>TRBJ1-5|TRBD1|once|TRBV6-5
CASRGPGQGVQPQHF
TGTGCCAGCAGGGGGCCGGGACAGGGAGTTCAGCCCCAGCATTTT
>TRBJ2-5|TRBD1|NA|TRBV5-4
CASNSVGQGQETQYF
TGTGCCAGCAACTCGGTGGGACAGGGGCAAGAGACCCAGTACTTC
>TRBJ2-7|NA|NA|TRBV6-5
CASSYATVTSSYEQYF
TGTGCCAGCAGTTACGCGACAGTTACGAGCTCCTACGAGCAGTACTTC
>TRBJ1-2|TRBD1|NA|TRBV5-1
CASSTEGAGGYTF
TGCGCCAGCAGTACCGAGGGGGCTGGCGGCTACACCTTC
>TRBJ2-6|NA|few|TRBV19
CASNLAGGGANVLTF
TGTGCCAGTAATCTTGCGGGTGGCGGGGCCAACGTCCTGACTTTC
>TRBJ2-1|NA|once|TRBV10-3
CAISVSGYEQFF
TGTGCCATCAGTGTATCGGGGTATGAGCAGTTCTTC
>TRBJ2-7|NA|NA|TRBV19
CASSSRRGPYEQYF
TGTGCCAGTAGTTCCCGGAGGGGGCCCTACGAGCAGTACTTC
>TRBJ2-7|NA|NA|TRBV11-2
CASSLGAYEQYF
TGTGCCAGCAGCTTGGGAGCCTACGAGCAGTACTTC
>TRBJ2-2|NA|NA|TRBV2
CASSGQENTGELFF
TGTGCCAGCAGTGGACAGGAGAACACCGGGGAGCTGTTTTTT
>TRBJ1-2|NA|NA|TRBV2
CASMQGNYGYTF
TGTGCCAGCATGCAGGGGAACTATGGCTACACCTTC
>TRBJ1-2|NA|once|TRBV7-8
CASSLAMARGDTYGYTF
TGTGCCAGCAGCTTAGCAATGGCTAGGGGCGATACCTATGGCTACACCTTC
>TRBJ1-2|NA|NA|TRBV2
CASRPLGGSYGYTF
TGTGCCAGCAGGCCCCTCGGGGGTAGCTATGGCTACACCTTC
>TRBJ2-1|TRBD2|once|TRBV30
CAWNEIGGAVNEQFF
TGTGCCTGGAACGAGATCGGGGGGGCGGTTAATGAGCAGTTCTTC